The TCR beta chain under discussion was sequenced for a study of T cells in localized non-small cell lung cancer. Notes on the study in general: Heterogeneity stays possible, as sequencing covered only one tumor region. The study found T cell clonality highest in uninvolved adjacent lung, above tumor. Higher T cell density in the blood was associated with longer overall survival, whereas higher adjacent-lung clonality associated with shorter survival. Adjacent lung tissue had a median approximately 57 of the top 100 clones found in the tumor.

This CDR3 spans 13 amino acids. V lost 1 base to trimming and J lost 8 bases, with 9 bases between them. Germline values: CDR1 MNHNS, CDR2 SASEGT. The protocol was immunoSEQ multiplex PCR, while the TCRdb copy is restricted to in-frame clones and leaves out a portion. The data contain around 41,000 clones, 65% to 90% of them singletons. This clone was observed once. The antigen remains undetermined. The source is a man between 35 and 75 years old with stage II lung adenocarcinoma. Sequences were derived from PBMCs, sampled before any cancer treatment. This rearrangement joins TRBV6-1 to TRBJ1-3; no reliable D call. As DNA, the CDR3 is TGTGCCAGCAGTGAAGGAGGCAGAGACACCATATATTTT. Amino acid sequence: CASSEGGRDTIYF.